Listed below are T cell receptor beta chains from one sample, sequenced in a study of beta chain features in type 1 diabetes. The table came from immunoSEQ multiplex PCR; TCRdb's copy has only in-frame clones and leaves some out. The data hold hundreds of thousands of clones, with over 12% observed a single time. The sequenced material came from naive CD4+ T cells from blood. All receptors come from a man in his late teens or twenties with type 1 diabetes. The CDR3 runs from the conserved cysteine through the conserved F or W.

v_call	j_call	cdr3_length	cdr3_aa
TRBV5-1	TRBJ2-1	15	CASSSTGGGYNEQFF
TRBV4-3	TRBJ1-2	14	CASSGTGGVYGYTF
TRBV30	TRBJ1-1	12	CAWRTGEGEAFF
TRBV7-9	TRBJ1-4	15	CASRPTWPGVEKLFF
TRBV14	TRBJ1-5	13	CASSLTLSSPQHF
TRBV19	TRBJ1-1	15	CASSRAGAEGTEAFF
TRBV7-2	TRBJ1-6	14	CASSSPVGNSPLHF
TRBV7-2	TRBJ2-7	13	CASSSQGPYEQYF
TRBV7-8	TRBJ2-1	13	CASSLGISNEQFF
TRBV18	TRBJ1-4	12	CASSRTGVRLFF
TRBV10-3	TRBJ2-5	12	CAIGEVQETQYF
TRBV18	TRBJ2-5	14	CASSPRQGQETQYF
TRBV7-6	TRBJ2-5	16	CASSHTSGGPQETQYF
TRBV7-9	TRBJ1-4	14	CASRDRDLAEKLFF
TRBV5-1	TRBJ2-5	16	CASSIPSGGDQETQYF
TRBV7-3	TRBJ1-1	15	CASSPQGGRHTEAFF
TRBV27	TRBJ1-2	15	CASSFWDLEDYGYTF
TRBV14	TRBJ2-1	17	CASSQGAFSGIYNEQFF
TRBV7-9	TRBJ1-2	13	CASSLGRDYGYTF
TRBV9	TRBJ1-1	16	CASSADTQPWTAKAFF
TRBV7-9	TRBJ2-7	12	CASSSPGYEQYF
TRBV7-9	TRBJ2-7	13	CASSSVGWDEQYF
TRBV4-1	TRBJ2-5	17	CASSQGMRTSSQETQYF
TRBV28	TRBJ2-2	20	CASSLVKGLDRETYTGELFF
TRBV2	TRBJ2-5	14	CASRSGTSQETQYF